The clone carrying this TCR beta chain appeared once. Sequencing of TCR beta was carried out in blood CD8+ and CD4+ T cells. The patients who served as multiple sclerosis controls were treatment-naive and had stable or active relapsing-remitting disease that fulfilled the revised McDonald criteria. The CDR3 consists of 15 residues. Germline CDR1 SNHLY, CDR2 FYNNEI. V was pared by 4 bases and J by 0 bases, with 10 bases between. This sample was taken from a study of CD8 T cells in Susac syndrome. RNA, at roughly 0.5 to 1 ug, was reverse transcribed with random hexamers. It was immunoSEQ multiplex PCR that amplified TCR beta CDR3 across 54 Vbeta and 13 Jbeta. TCRdb reprocessed the immunoSEQ multiplex PCR reads with MiXCR, giving one entry per CDR3 protein. The sample contains fewer than 85,000 distinct CDR3 sequences, approximately 95% of which appear only once.

This TCR came from a human donor with multiple sclerosis. Input material: CD8+ T cells from PBMCs. The chain joins TRBV2 to TRBJ1-5; D is undetermined. The CDR3 bases are TGTGCCAGCAGTGTAGGTTCGTATAGCAATCAGCCCCAGCATTTT. Protein: CASSVGSYSNQPQHF.